This TCR beta chain was sequenced for a study of T-cell reconstitution after alpha-beta-depleted transplantation in children. As it was prepared, the TCRbeta library received unique molecular identifiers. TCRdb fed the PCR reads into MiXCR, producing one record per CDR3 protein. The data hold a few hundred thousand distinct CDR3 sequences, with roughly a tenth observed a single time. Germline CDR1 and CDR2: SGHVS and FNYEAQ. This CDR3 region has 14 residues. Trimming cost V 5 bases and J 4 bases, with 14 bases left between them. The sequence derives from a human donor who donated a stem cell graft to a child with acute myeloid leukemia. The material sequenced was PBMCs from the stem cell graft donor, taken from the stem cell graft. The rearrangement uses TRBV7-6 and TRBJ1-1, with D perhaps matching TRBD1 (5 bases). CDR3 coding DNA: TGTGCCAGCAGCCCGGGCAGGGTGGGCACTGAAGCTTTCTTT. Its translation is CASSPGRVGTEAFF.